This T cell receptor beta chain was retrieved from a study of blood T cell repertoires in COVID-19. The sample holds a few counts of this clone. Germline assignment: CDR1 LNHDA and CDR2 SQIVND (reference sequence). This CDR3 region has 14 residues. The J segment lost 8 bases and the V segment lost 3 bases, leaving 4 bases of the junction unmatched. Sequenced by immunoSEQ multiplex PCR; TCRdb stores in-frame clones only, minus some. The table lists some 130,000 clones, approximately 77% of them singletons. V usage is TRBV19 and J usage is TRBJ1-6, with TRBD1 identical over 7 bases. Sequenced: peripheral blood. The sequence was obtained from a man older than 75 with acute or convalescent COVID-19. This CDR3 reads CASSMNRGDSPLHF. Here the CDR3 DNA reads TGTGCCAGTAGTATGAACAGGGGAGATTCACCCCTCCACTTT.